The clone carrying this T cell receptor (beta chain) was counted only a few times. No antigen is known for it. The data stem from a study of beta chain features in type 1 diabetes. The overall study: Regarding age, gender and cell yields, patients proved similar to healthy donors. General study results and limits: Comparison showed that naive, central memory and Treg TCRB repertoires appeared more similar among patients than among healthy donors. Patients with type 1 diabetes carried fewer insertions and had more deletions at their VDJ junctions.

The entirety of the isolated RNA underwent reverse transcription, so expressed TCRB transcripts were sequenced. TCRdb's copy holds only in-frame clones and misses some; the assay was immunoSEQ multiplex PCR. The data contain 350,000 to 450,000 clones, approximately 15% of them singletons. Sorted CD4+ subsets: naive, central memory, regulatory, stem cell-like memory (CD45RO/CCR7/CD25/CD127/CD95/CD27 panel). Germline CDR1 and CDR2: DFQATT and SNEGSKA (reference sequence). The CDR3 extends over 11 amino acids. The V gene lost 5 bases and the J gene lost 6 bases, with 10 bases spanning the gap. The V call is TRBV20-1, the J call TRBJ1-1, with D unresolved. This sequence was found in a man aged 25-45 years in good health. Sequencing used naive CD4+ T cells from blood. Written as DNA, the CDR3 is TGCAGTGCTGTGGGGAGGTCTGAAGCTTTCTTT. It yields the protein CSAVGRSEAFF.